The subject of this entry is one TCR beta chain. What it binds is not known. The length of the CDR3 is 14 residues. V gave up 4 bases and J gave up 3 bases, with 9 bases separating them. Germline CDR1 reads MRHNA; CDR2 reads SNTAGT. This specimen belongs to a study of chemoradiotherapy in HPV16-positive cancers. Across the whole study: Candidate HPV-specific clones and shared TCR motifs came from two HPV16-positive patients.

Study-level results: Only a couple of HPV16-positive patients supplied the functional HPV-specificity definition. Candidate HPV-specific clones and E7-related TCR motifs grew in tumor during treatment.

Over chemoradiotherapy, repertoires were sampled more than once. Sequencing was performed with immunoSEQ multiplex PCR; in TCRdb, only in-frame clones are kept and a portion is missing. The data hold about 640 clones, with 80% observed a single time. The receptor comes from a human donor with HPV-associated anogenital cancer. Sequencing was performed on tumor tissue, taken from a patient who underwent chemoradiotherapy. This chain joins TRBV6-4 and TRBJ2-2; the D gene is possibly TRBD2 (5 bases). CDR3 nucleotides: TGTGCCAGCAGTGTAGGACTGGACACCGGGGAGCTGTTTTTT. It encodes CASSVGLDTGELFF.